Presented here are 23 T cell receptor beta chains from one specimen sequenced in a study of cytotoxic CD8 clonotypes in ibrutinib-treated CLL. Measured with immunoSEQ multiplex PCR; TCRdb has only the in-frame clones, and not every one. Here the sample spans hundreds of thousands of clones, approximately 75% being singletons. The sequenced sample was PBMCs, obtained after 12 months of ibrutinib treatment. Receptors were obtained from a human donor with chronic lymphocytic leukemia.

The V and J genes are TRBV6-5 and TRBJ2-1; 9 nucleotides line up with TRBD2. Trimming at V came to 2 bases and at J to 6 bases, leaving 5 bases not matched to a gene. The V gene's germline CDR1 is MNHEY and CDR2 SVGAGI. This CDR3 has 15 amino acids. The CDR3 region is CASSYSAGGPNEQFF. The CDR3 DNA reads as TGTGCCAGCAGTTACAGCGCGGGAGGGCCCAATGAGCAGTTCTTC.

The chain employs TRBV9 and TRBJ2-1; 12 bases line up with TRBD2. Germline assignment: CDR1 SGDLS and CDR2 YYNGEE. This CDR3 is built from 15 residues. V was pared by 3 bases and J by 8 bases, with 6 bases of the junction left unmatched. In DNA form, the CDR3 reads TGTGCCAGCAGCGGAGGACTAGCGGGGTCGGATGAGCAGTTCTTC. This gives the protein CASSGGLAGSDEQFF.

The rearrangement uses TRBV6-4 and TRBJ2-7; a weak D match, TRBD1 (6 bases). The length of the CDR3 is 15 residues. The germline V gene has CDR1 MRHNA and CDR2 SNTAGT. Trimming pared 3 bases from V and 6 bases from J, leaving 18 bases between. CDR3 bases: TGTGCCAGCAGTGAACAGGGTGGTAGGGGCGGCGAGCAGTACTTC. This sequence encodes CASSEQGGRGGEQYF.

The chain joins TRBV5-1 to TRBJ2-1, with TRBD2 identical over 13 bases. In germline, CDR1 is SGHRS, CDR2 YFSETQ. The J segment lost 6 bases and the V segment lost 4 bases, leaving 7 bases of the junction unmatched. The CDR3 has 16 residues. The CDR3 protein is CASSLLRTSGGNEQFF. CDR3 nucleotides: TGCGCCAGCAGCCTGCTCAGGACTAGCGGGGGCAATGAGCAGTTCTTC.

V is TRBV5-4 and J is TRBJ1-5; TRBD1 agrees at 8 bases. J was trimmed by 2 bases and V by 4 bases; bases with no gene match: 5. The germline V gene encodes CDR1 SGHNT and CDR2 YYREEE (reference sequence). This CDR3 has 15 residues. This CDR3 reads CASSLAGQGNQPQHF. In DNA, the CDR3 is TGTGCCAGCAGCCTGGCGGGACAGGGCAATCAGCCCCAGCATTTT.

The chain couples TRBV27 to TRBJ1-2; 8 positions match TRBD1. Trimming removed 5 bases from V and 1 base from J; junction bases left unmatched: 6. The CDR3 has 15 amino acids. Looked up from germline, CDR1 is MNHEY and CDR2 is SMNVEV (reference sequence). CDR3 DNA sequence: TGTGCCAGCAGTCCTGGGACAGGCCTTAACTATGGCTACACCTTC. This translates into CASSPGTGLNYGYTF.

The chain's CDR3 is CRATGDYGYTF. The CDR3 DNA reads as TGCAGGGCGACAGGGGACTATGGCTACACCTTC. The V gene is TRBV20-1, the J gene TRBJ1-2; TRBD1 aligns across 8 bases. CDR1 DFQATT and CDR2 SNEGSKA come from the germline V gene (reference sequence). The CDR3 contains 11 residues.

This CDR3 reads CASSPLEALWGSQGYTF. In DNA form, the CDR3 reads TGTGCCAGCAGCCCCTTGGAGGCCCTATGGGGCAGCCAGGGCTACACCTTC. The genes are TRBV5-5 and TRBJ1-2, with D maybe TRBD1 (5 bases). CDR3 length: 17 residues. CDR1 is SGHKS, CDR2 YYEKEE, per germline (reference sequence). V was shortened by 4 bases and J by 8 bases, with 27 bases between the two germline ends.

This clone was picked up a small number of times. The V gene is TRBV28, the J gene TRBJ1-4; D is unresolved. The germline V gene has CDR1 MDHEN and CDR2 SYDVKM. Trimming took 3 bases from V and 6 from J, leaving 5 bases between them. The CDR3 covers 12 residues. CDR3 bases: TGTGCCAGCAGTTTGCGTCATGAAAAACTGTTTTTT. Residues: CASSLRHEKLFF.

CDR3 nucleotides: TGTGCCAGCAGCCAAGTGAGTCCGGACAGGGCCTACTCTGGAAACACCATATATTTT. This translates into CASSQVSPDRAYSGNTIYF. The rearrangement uses TRBV4-2 and TRBJ1-3, with 8 bases matching TRBD1. CDR1 and CDR2 (germline): LGHNA, YNFKEQ. The junction had 11 bases not matched to a gene; V was cut back by 1 base and J by 0 bases. The CDR3 consists of 19 residues.

This clone was picked up one time. The chain recombines TRBV9 with TRBJ2-5, with 9 bases lining up with TRBD2. Germline V gene lookup returns CDR1 SGDLS and CDR2 YYNGEE. V lost 0 bases to trimming and J lost 3 bases; unmatched junction nucleotides: 6. The CDR3 extends over 16 amino acids. In DNA, the CDR3 is TGTGCCAGCAGCGTAGCTGCGGGAGGGCCGAAAGAGACCCAGTACTTC. This gives the protein CASSVAAGGPKETQYF.

Only a few counts were recorded for this clone. The CDR3 nucleotides are TGTGCCAGCAAGTCTGCGACAGAGAACACTGAAGCTTTCTTT. Translation: CASKSATENTEAFF. This rearrangement joins TRBV6-5 to TRBJ1-1, with TRBD1 as a possible D gene (5 bases). The V end lost 7 bases, the J end lost 1 base, and 13 bases lay between the germline ends. Germline V lookup: CDR1 MNHEY, CDR2 SVGAGI. This CDR3 spans 14 amino acids.

The chain combines TRBV7-8 with TRBJ1-5; D possibly corresponds to TRBD1 (5 bases). There are 15 residues in the CDR3. The germline gives CDR1 SGHVS, CDR2 FQNEAQ. The ends were cut back, 10 bases at V and 3 bases at J, with 19 bases in the middle. The CDR3 spells CATCLMDIPNQPQHF. The CDR3 DNA sequence: TGTGCCACGTGCCTAATGGACATTCCCAATCAGCCCCAGCATTTT.

Here the CDR3 DNA reads TGTGTCGCAAGGACAGTCAATGAGCAGTTCTTC. Its protein is CVARTVNEQFF. This rearrangement joins TRBV6-5 to TRBJ2-1; D is perhaps TRBD1 (6 bases). CDR1 is MNHEY and CDR2 is SVGAGI in the germline V gene. The CDR3 sequence is 11 residues long.

The J gene is TRBJ2-4, the V gene TRBV28; 11 bases are shared with TRBD2. Trimming removed 7 bases from V and 2 bases from J; junction bases left unmatched: 4. The CDR3 runs 15 residues. The germline V gene encodes CDR1 MDHEN and CDR2 SYDVKM. The DNA for the CDR3 is TGTGCCAGCACACTAGCGGGGGTAACCAAAAACATTCAGTACTTC. Translation: CASTLAGVTKNIQYF. The variable domain in full, with the rest retrieved from reference TRBV28 and TRBJ2-4, is DVKVTQSSRYLVKRTGEKVFLECVQDMDHENMFWYRQDPGLGLRLIYFSYDVKMKEKGDIPEGYSVSREKKERFSLILESASTNQTSMYLCASTLAGVTKNIQYFGAGTRLSVL.

The chain recombines TRBV7-9 with TRBJ2-1; D is possibly TRBD1 or TRBD2 (6 bases each). The CDR3 contains 16 residues. The germline V and J ends were trimmed by 5 bases and 4 bases, with 18 bases remaining between them. Germline V lookup: CDR1 SEHNR, CDR2 FQNEAQ (reference sequence). The CDR3 loop reads CASSPLRGARYNEQFF. CDR3 DNA sequence: TGTGCCAGCAGCCCCCTTAGGGGGGCGAGGTACAATGAGCAGTTCTTC.

V usage is TRBV5-1 and J usage is TRBJ1-1; no reliable D call. CDR3 length: 13 residues. The germline V gene encodes CDR1 SGHRS and CDR2 YFSETQ. V dropped 2 bases and J dropped 3 bases, with 8 bases sitting between them. The CDR3 here is CASSLDGYTEAFF. The CDR3 region has the DNA TGCGCCAGCAGCTTAGACGGGTACACTGAAGCTTTCTTT. Using reference TRBV5-1 and TRBJ1-1 for the parts outside the CDR3, the full variable domain is KAGVTQTPRYLIKTRGQQVTLSCSPISGHRSVSWYQQTPGQGLQFLFEYFSETQRNKGNFPGRFSGRQFSNSRSEMNVSTLELGDSALYLCASSLDGYTEAFFGQGTRLTVV.

This chain uses TRBV7-8 with TRBJ2-7; D is possibly TRBD1 or TRBD2 (6 bases each). The V and J ends lost 0 bases and 7 bases respectively, with 16 bases between them. The CDR3 loop spans 15 amino acids. Germline V gene lookup returns CDR1 SGHVS and CDR2 FQNEAQ. The CDR3 nucleotides read TGTGCCAGCAGCTTAGCAGGGGGGCGGACATTGGAGCAGTACTTC. Protein product: CASSLAGGRTLEQYF.

The V call is TRBV6-1, the J call TRBJ1-5; D might be TRBD1 (5 bases). V shed 0 bases and J shed 0 bases, with 15 bases lying between them. Per the germline V gene, CDR1 is MNHNS and CDR2 is SASEGT. The CDR3 sequence is 18 residues long. The CDR3: CASSEARQGTYSNQPQHF. In DNA form, the CDR3 reads TGTGCCAGCAGTGAAGCGCGGCAGGGTACCTATAGCAATCAGCCCCAGCATTTT.

The V and J genes are TRBV4-2 and TRBJ2-5, with D hard to call. Germline values: CDR1 LGHNA, CDR2 YNFKEQ. The germline V and J ends were trimmed by 6 bases and 4 bases, with 18 bases remaining between them. The CDR3 is 15 amino acids. The CDR3 is CASSAKVSQRETQYF. In DNA form, the CDR3 reads TGTGCCAGCAGTGCCAAGGTCTCGCAGAGAGAGACCCAGTACTTC.

The chain has TRBV10-3 and TRBJ1-3; 7 bases fit TRBD1. Unmatched junction bases numbered 5, after V lost 6 bases and J lost 0 bases. The CDR3 spans 15 residues. Germline CDR1 ENHRY, CDR2 SYGVKD. DNA for the CDR3: TGTGCCATCAGACAGGGACAGTTCTCTGGAAACACCATATATTTT. Translating it yields CAIRQGQFSGNTIYF.

The chain employs TRBV6-5 and TRBJ1-6, with 9 bases matching TRBD1. CDR3 size: 14 residues. Losses at the gene ends were 2 bases for V and 7 bases for J; bases not matched to a gene: 0. The germline CDR1 and CDR2 sequences are MNHEY and SVGAGI. The CDR3 spells CASSYGQGNSPLHF. The DNA of the CDR3 is TGTGCCAGCAGTTACGGACAGGGGAATTCACCCCTCCACTTT.

This clone occurred once. The rearrangement joins TRBV28 to TRBJ2-5, with D possibly matching TRBD2 (5 bases). Per germline, CDR1 MDHEN and CDR2 SYDVKM. Trimming took off 3 bases at V and 2 bases at J, with 16 bases between the two ends. CDR3 length: 16 amino acids. The chain's CDR3 is CASSFLGRLGQETQYF. The CDR3 DNA is TGTGCCAGCAGTTTCCTTGGGAGATTGGGACAAGAGACCCAGTACTTC.